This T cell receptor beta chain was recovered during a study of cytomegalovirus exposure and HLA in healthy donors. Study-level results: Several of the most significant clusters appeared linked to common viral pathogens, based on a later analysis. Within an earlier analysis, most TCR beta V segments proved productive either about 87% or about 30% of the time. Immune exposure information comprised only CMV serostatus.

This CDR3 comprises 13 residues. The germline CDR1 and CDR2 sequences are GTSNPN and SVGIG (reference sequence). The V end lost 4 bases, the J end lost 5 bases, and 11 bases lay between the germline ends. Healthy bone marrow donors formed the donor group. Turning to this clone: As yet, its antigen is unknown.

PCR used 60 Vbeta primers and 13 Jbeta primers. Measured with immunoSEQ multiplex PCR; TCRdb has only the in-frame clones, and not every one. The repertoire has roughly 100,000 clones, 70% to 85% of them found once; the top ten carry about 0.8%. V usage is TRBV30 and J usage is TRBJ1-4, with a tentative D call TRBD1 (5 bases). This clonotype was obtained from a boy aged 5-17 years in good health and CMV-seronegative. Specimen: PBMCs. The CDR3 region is CAWTRGINEKLFF. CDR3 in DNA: TGTGCCTGGACAAGGGGAATCAATGAAAAACTGTTTTTT. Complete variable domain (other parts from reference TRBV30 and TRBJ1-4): SQTIHQWPATLVQPVGSPLSLECTVEGTSNPNLYWYRQAAGRGLQLLFYSVGIGQISSEVPQNLSASRPQDRQFILSSKKLLLSDSGFYLCAWTRGINEKLFFGSGTQLSVL.